These 13 T cell receptor beta chains were all obtained from the same sample, sequenced in a study of regulatory T cells in long-lasting Graves disease. Sequencing libraries for TCR beta were prepared with iRepertoire HTBI primers and Arm-PCR of CDR3 regions. A single record per CDR3 protein comes from TCRdb applying MiXCR to the multiplex PCR reads. The profile shows about 310,000 distinct CDR3 sequences, 22% of them singletons. Time point given: persistent/refractory GD, antithyroid drugs over 5 years with positive TRAb. With RNA extracted from PBMCs as input, the TCR library was made. The sample was peripheral blood mononuclear cells (PBMCs), taken when the disease was refractory, from a patient treated with antithyroid drugs. These receptor sequences come from a female donor with Graves disease.

The rearrangement uses TRBV20-1 and TRBJ1-1, with 8 bases fitting TRBD1. V gave up 5 bases and J gave up 5 bases; unmatched junction bases: 7. The CDR3 totals 13 residues. In germline, CDR1 is DFQATT, CDR2 SNEGSKA (reference sequence). The CDR3 reads CSALRTGKTEAFF. The CDR3 DNA reads TGCAGTGCTCTAAGGACAGGGAAAACTGAAGCTTTCTTT.

This clonotype was detected many times. The CDR3 bases are TGTGCTGGGTTACAGGAGGAAGCTTTCTTT. As protein: CAGLQEEAFF. The chain has TRBV30 and TRBJ1-1; weak D call: TRBD1 (5 bases). Germline CDR1 GTSNPN, CDR2 SVGIG (reference sequence). The CDR3 runs to 10 residues.

This clonotype was detected a few times. The CDR3 DNA sequence: TGTGCCAGCCGTGCCACAGGGATCACCGGGGAGCTGTTTTTT. Protein sequence: CASRATGITGELFF. The J gene is TRBJ2-2, the V gene TRBV28; perhaps TRBD1 as D (6 bases). CDR1 and CDR2 from the germline V gene are MDHEN and SYDVKM. The CDR3 has 14 amino acids. Trimming removed 8 bases from V and 4 bases from J, with 14 bases in between.

This clonotype was detected many times. The rearrangement uses TRBV2 and TRBJ1-2; the D is unclear. Looked up from germline, CDR1 is SNHLY and CDR2 is FYNNEI. V lost 1 base and J 7 bases, leaving 13 bases between the germline ends. CDR3 length: 14 amino acids. This CDR3 reads CASSEEKGLGGYTF. The DNA of the CDR3 is TGTGCCAGCAGTGAAGAGAAGGGCTTGGGTGGCTACACCTTC.

Note on this clonotype: The junction differs from germline at one of its ends, possibly a read error. This sequence joins TRBV7-3 and TRBJ2-2, with D possibly matching TRBD2 (5 bases). Germline values: CDR1 SGHTA, CDR2 FQGTGA. CDR3 length equals 15 residues. The DNA for the CDR3 is TGTGCCAGCAGCTCTGGGGTCTCGAACACCGGGGAGCTGTCTTTT. The encoded protein is CASSSGVSNTGELSF.

This clonotype was seen at least ten times. This chain joins TRBV3-1 and TRBJ1-1; no definite D call. V was pared by 4 bases and J by 2 bases, with 8 bases between. Germline CDR1 is LGHDT and CDR2 is YNNKEL (reference sequence). The CDR3 consists of 13 residues. CDR3 nucleotides: TGTGCCAGCAGCCTTATAAAAAACACTGAAGCTTTCTTT. Encoded protein: CASSLIKNTEAFF.

This clonotype was seen ten or more times. The J gene is TRBJ1-1, the V gene TRBV11-2, with TRBD1 matching 7 bases. The germline V gene has CDR1 SGHAT and CDR2 FQNNGV. The CDR3 runs to 17 residues. The V gene end was trimmed by 0 bases and the J gene end by 5 bases; junction bases not matched to a gene: 12. In DNA, the CDR3 is TGTGCCAGCAGCTTAGATCCGTCGGGCAGGGGGAGGACTGAAGCTTTCTTT. Translating it yields CASSLDPSGRGRTEAFF.

With respect to this clonotype: It may be a read error: a sequence one base away is much more abundant. V gene TRBV7-8 combines with J gene TRBJ1-2; no clear D. In germline, CDR1 is SGHVS, CDR2 FQNEAQ. The germline V and J ends were trimmed by 5 bases and 2 bases, with 12 bases remaining between them. The CDR3 covers 14 residues. The CDR3 bases are TGTGCCAGCAGCATACCGACGGGAAACTATGGCTACACCTTC. Translating gives CASSIPTGNYGYTF.

CDR3: CASSQDGGYGYTF. The CDR3 nucleotides are TGTGCCAGCAGCCAAGACGGGGGCTATGGCTACACCTTC. V usage is TRBV4-2 and J usage is TRBJ1-2; possible D gene TRBD1, 5 bases. From germline, CDR1 is LGHNA and CDR2 YNFKEQ. Trimming stripped 0 bases from V and 4 bases from J, with 6 bases between. This CDR3 is built from 13 residues.

This clonotype was observed many times. The V gene is TRBV29-1, the J gene TRBJ2-5; 8 bases align to TRBD1. CDR1 SQVTM and CDR2 ANQGSEA come from the germline V gene. Trimming cost V 7 bases and J 2 bases; bases outside gene matches: 6. CDR3 size: 13 residues. The CDR3 loop reads CSAAGQGQETQYF. CDR3 nucleotides: TGCAGCGCAGCCGGACAGGGACAAGAGACCCAGTACTTC.

The chain combines TRBV20-1 with TRBJ2-7; 9 positions match TRBD1. The ends lost 2 bases at V and 5 bases at J; junction bases unmatched: 7. This CDR3 region has 14 residues. Germline CDR1 DFQATT, CDR2 SNEGSKA (reference sequence). The CDR3 is CSARTDRGLHEQYF. CDR3 sequence (DNA): TGCAGTGCTAGAACGGACAGGGGTCTCCACGAGCAGTACTTC.

In its sample, this clonotype was seen many times. The V call is TRBV6-1, the J call TRBJ2-5; unclear D gene. The germline V gene has CDR1 MNHNS and CDR2 SASEGT. This CDR3 region has 13 residues. Deletions cut 4 bases from V and 5 bases from J, with 11 bases between. The CDR3 loop is CASSGARIETQYF. CDR3 bases: TGTGCCAGCAGTGGAGCTCGAATCGAGACCCAGTACTTC.

This clonotype was counted many times. The CDR3 reads CASSFTGTTEAFF. CDR3 nucleotide sequence: TGTGCCAGCAGTTTCACCGGTACCACTGAAGCTTTCTTT. The V and J genes are TRBV28 and TRBJ1-1, with D uncertain. Trimming pared 3 bases from V and 4 bases from J, leaving 9 bases between. Germline CDR1 reads MDHEN; CDR2 reads SYDVKM. The CDR3 contains 13 residues.